One T cell receptor (beta chain) is described in this entry. As yet, its antigen is unknown. This sample is drawn from a study of shared clonotypes between healthy human individuals. Deletions cut 2 bases from V and 0 bases from J, with 14 bases between. The CDR3 is 16 residues long. Per germline, CDR1 GTSNPN and CDR2 SVGIG (reference sequence). Clones were sequenced by immunoSEQ multiplex PCR, and TCRdb holds only the in-frame ones, with some missing. The sample lists some 2,500,000 clones; roughly 93% were seen once. The study, taken as a whole, reports: On the whole, naive subsets had larger estimated richness than memory subsets had.

Sequenced material: naive CD4+ T cells from PBMCs. Regarding subset: CD45RA+ positively selected. This TCR derives from a man in his late teens or twenties in good health. Some clones in this sample may be carry-over from other donors' samples. The chain combines TRBV30 with TRBJ1-3; D is undetermined. CDR3 in amino acids: CAWSIPPRLSGNTIYF. CDR3 sequence (DNA): TGTGCCTGGAGTATACCACCTAGGCTCTCTGGAAACACCATATATTTT.